What follows are 21 T cell receptor beta chains derived from one specimen sequenced in a study of T cell responses to AZD1222 COVID-19 vaccine. TCRdb's table, derived via immunoSEQ multiplex PCR, lists solely in-frame clones and lacks some. The sample holds under 150,000 clones; roughly 92% are singletons and the top ten take 9.3%. This specimen was peripheral blood, taken 28 days after the second AZD1222 dose. The receptors were gathered from an adult who received the AZD1222 COVID-19 vaccine.

This clone was recorded a few times. The chain employs TRBV9 and TRBJ2-3; D remains unclear. Germline V CDR1 and CDR2: SGDLS, YYNGEE. Trimming took off 2 bases at V and 6 bases at J, with 10 bases between the two ends. This CDR3 has 13 residues. The CDR3 DNA reads as TGTGCCAGCAGCGTGCGACTCGGCGATACGCAGTATTTT. Translated: CASSVRLGDTQYF.

This clone was counted a single time. The rearrangement links TRBV10-2 to TRBJ1-5; D is ambiguous. Germline V CDR1 and CDR2: WSHSY, SAAADI. CDR3 length: 16 amino acids. V shed 2 bases and J shed 0 bases, with 11 bases lying between them. Written as DNA, the CDR3 is TGCGCCAGCAGTGAGATGGGCCATTATAGCAATCAGCCCCAGCATTTT. Its protein product is CASSEMGHYSNQPQHF.

V gene TRBV5-1 combines with J gene TRBJ2-6; 7 positions match TRBD1. Trimming cost V 4 bases and J 7 bases; bases outside gene matches: 8. This CDR3 comprises 15 residues. CDR1 and CDR2 (germline): SGHRS, YFSETQ. The CDR3, as DNA: TGCGCCAGCAGCACTGGACAGGACATCGCCAACGTCCTGACTTTC. Its protein product is CASSTGQDIANVLTF. The whole variable domain, remainder taken from reference TRBV5-1 and TRBJ2-6, is KAGVTQTPRYLIKTRGQQVTLSCSPISGHRSVSWYQQTPGQGLQFLFEYFSETQRNKGNFPGRFSGRQFSNSRSEMNVSTLELGDSALYLCASSTGQDIANVLTFGAGSRLTVL.

J is TRBJ2-1 and V is TRBV4-1; the match to TRBD1 covers 7 bases. The CDR3 is made up of 16 amino acids. The germline V gene encodes CDR1 MGHRA and CDR2 YSYEKL. V lost 7 bases, J lost 2 bases, and 11 bases stayed unmatched. The CDR3 DNA reads TGCGCCAGCACCACCGCCGTGACAGGGACCTACAATGAGCAGTTCTTC. Residues: CASTTAVTGTYNEQFF.

The chain employs TRBV4-1 and TRBJ2-3; 14 nucleotides align to TRBD2. V shed 1 base and J 0 bases; nucleotides not matched to a gene: 6. The CDR3 sequence is 19 residues long. Germline V gene sequence: CDR1 MGHRA, CDR2 YSYEKL. The CDR3 is CASSQVPGTSGRSTDTQYF. The CDR3, as DNA: TGCGCCAGCAGCCAAGTACCCGGGACTAGCGGGAGAAGCACAGATACGCAGTATTTT.

The CDR3: CATSRDFRQENTEAFF. CDR3 DNA: TGTGCCACCAGCAGAGATTTTAGACAGGAGAACACTGAAGCTTTCTTT. The genes are TRBV15 and TRBJ1-1, with TRBD1 as a possible D gene (6 bases). The CDR3 is 16 amino acids. Trimming removed 0 bases at V and 1 base at J, with 12 bases between. CDR1 LNHNV and CDR2 YYDKDF come from the germline V gene (reference sequence).

The J gene is TRBJ2-7, the V gene TRBV19, with D tentatively TRBD2 (5 bases). The CDR3 has 14 residues. The ends were cut back, 3 bases at V and 0 bases at J, with 9 bases in the middle. The germline V gene has CDR1 LNHDA and CDR2 SQIVND (reference sequence). CDR3 sequence reads: CASSMTGSSYEQYF. The DNA of the CDR3 is TGTGCCAGTAGTATGACGGGGTCCTCCTACGAGCAGTACTTC.

The rearrangement joins TRBV2 to TRBJ1-5; tentatively, D is TRBD1 (6 bases). Germline assignment: CDR1 SNHLY and CDR2 FYNNEI. Trimming left V 7 bases short and J 8 bases short, with 15 bases between. The CDR3 consists of 13 residues. The CDR3 DNA follows: TGTGCCAGCACCTACAGGGAGCTAGAGCCCCAGCATTTT. Translation: CASTYRELEPQHF. The variable domain in full, with the rest retrieved from reference TRBV2 and TRBJ1-5, is EPEVTQTPSHQVTQMGQEVILRCVPISNHLYFYWYRQILGQKVEFLVSFYNNEISEKSEIFDDQFSVERPDGSNFTLKIRSTKLEDSAMYFCASTYRELEPQHFGDGTRLSIL.

This rearrangement joins TRBV9 to TRBJ2-7, with 11 positions matching TRBD2. The CDR3 loop spans 15 amino acids. After removal of 3 bases from V and 3 bases from J, the junction contained 5 bases not matched to a gene. Germline values: CDR1 SGDLS, CDR2 YYNGEE. CDR3 in amino acids: CASSEGLAASYEQYF. The CDR3 DNA sequence: TGTGCCAGCAGCGAGGGACTAGCGGCCAGCTACGAGCAGTACTTC. Combining the CDR3 with reference TRBV9 and TRBJ2-7 gives the whole variable domain DSGVTQTPKHLITATGQRVTLRCSPRSGDLSVYWYQQSLDQGLQFLIQYYNGEERAKGNILERFSAQQFPDLHSELNLSSLELGDSALYFCASSEGLAASYEQYFGPGTRLTVT.

V usage is TRBV19 and J usage is TRBJ2-1; D is uncertain. Germline-derived CDR1 and CDR2 are LNHDA and SQIVND (reference sequence). The V gene lost 5 bases and the J gene lost 8 bases, with 22 bases spanning the gap. The CDR3 is made up of 16 amino acids. CDR3 protein: CASSLPVGSGSDEQFF. The DNA of the CDR3 is TGTGCCAGTAGTTTACCGGTCGGGTCGGGTTCCGATGAGCAGTTCTTC.

The V gene is TRBV11-2, the J gene TRBJ1-2; the match to TRBD1 covers 10 bases. This CDR3 has 13 amino acids. V trimming: 6 bases; J trimming: 4 bases; junction bases outside the gene matches: 2. Looked up from germline, CDR1 is SGHAT and CDR2 is FQNNGV. CDR3 region: CASRRTGGYGYTF. For the CDR3, the DNA is TGTGCCAGCAGACGGACAGGGGGCTATGGCTACACCTTC.

The rearrangement joins TRBV19 to TRBJ1-1; D is ambiguous. The CDR3 extends over 13 amino acids. Germline V lookup: CDR1 LNHDA, CDR2 SQIVND (reference sequence). V lost 3 bases and J lost 5, with 10 bases in between. CDR3: CASSMGSMTEAFF. CDR3 in DNA: TGTGCCAGTAGTATGGGCAGTATGACTGAAGCTTTCTTT.

The genes are TRBV10-2 and TRBJ2-3; 12 positions agree with TRBD2. The junction had 15 bases not matched to a gene; V was cut back by 8 bases and J by 6 bases. Germline lookup yields CDR1 WSHSY and CDR2 SAAADI. This CDR3 is 17 amino acids long. CDR3 loop: CASDDTSGGLYKDTQYF. The CDR3 nucleotides are TGCGCCAGCGATGATACTAGCGGGGGGCTGTATAAGGATACGCAGTATTTT.

J is TRBJ2-2 and V is TRBV5-4; the D gene could be TRBD1 or TRBD2 (5 bases each). The V and J ends lost 4 bases and 4 bases respectively, with 17 bases between them. Germline V gene data show CDR1 as SGHNT and CDR2 as YYREEE (reference sequence). The CDR3 is 16 residues long. CDR3 coding DNA: TGTGCCAGCAGCGACACCGGGACGGAAGCCACCGGGGAGCTGTTTTTT. The encoded protein is CASSDTGTEATGELFF.

The rearrangement links TRBV5-6 to TRBJ2-7; 7 bases are a match to TRBD2. J was trimmed by 7 bases and V by 3 bases; bases with no gene match: 7. This CDR3 region has 13 residues. The V gene's germline CDR1 is SGHDT and CDR2 YYEEEE. The CDR3 bases are TGTGCCAGCAGCTCCACCCCAGCGGGAGAGCAGTACTTC. Its translation is CASSSTPAGEQYF.

The chain uses TRBV19 and TRBJ2-6; the D is unclear. V was shortened by 3 bases and J by 2 bases, with 8 bases between the two germline ends. This CDR3 comprises 15 residues. The V gene's germline CDR1 is LNHDA and CDR2 SQIVND (reference sequence). The CDR3 sequence: CASSMAQTGANVLTF. For the CDR3, the DNA is TGTGCCAGTAGTATGGCCCAGACTGGGGCCAACGTCCTGACTTTC.

The V gene is TRBV4-1, the J gene TRBJ2-1; 8 bases align to TRBD1. V gave up 0 bases and J gave up 9 bases; unmatched junction bases: 13. CDR3 size: 17 residues. The germline CDR1 and CDR2 sequences are MGHRA and YSYEKL. The CDR3 here is CASSQDRGRGRGGEQFF. CDR3 nucleotides: TGCGCCAGCAGCCAAGATCGGGGCAGGGGGCGAGGCGGTGAGCAGTTCTTC.

The chain carries TRBV5-6 and TRBJ1-5; D perhaps matches TRBD1 (5 bases). This CDR3 spans 13 amino acids. V lost 0 bases, J lost 7 bases, and 8 bases lay in between. CDR1 is SGHDT and CDR2 is YYEEEE in the germline V gene. Here the CDR3 DNA reads TGTGCCAGCAGCTTGGGGGGGATCCAGCCCCAGCATTTT. Translation gives CASSLGGIQPQHF.

The chain joins TRBV4-1 to TRBJ2-5; D unresolved. The CDR3 runs 13 residues. The ends were cut back, 1 base at V and 5 bases at J, with 8 bases in the middle. CDR1 and CDR2 from the germline V gene are MGHRA and YSYEKL. CDR3: CASSQGMVETQYF. The CDR3 bases are TGCGCCAGCAGCCAAGGGATGGTGGAGACCCAGTACTTC.

This chain links TRBV5-6 with TRBJ1-2; D uncertain. The V gene's germline CDR1 is SGHDT and CDR2 YYEEEE. The CDR3 runs 13 residues. Trimming cost V 0 bases and J 3 bases, with 6 bases left between them. CDR3 sequence: CASSLGLDYGYTF. The DNA of the CDR3 is TGTGCCAGCAGCTTGGGGCTTGACTATGGCTACACCTTC. The full variable domain, completed using reference TRBV5-6 and TRBJ1-2, is DAGVTQSPTHLIKTRGQQVTLRCSPKSGHDTVSWYQQALGQGPQFIFQYYEEEERQRGNFPDRFSGHQFPNYSSELNVNALLLGDSALYLCASSLGLDYGYTFGSGTRLTVV.

This rearrangement joins TRBV27 to TRBJ2-1, with D uncertain. Trimming took off 6 bases at V and 0 bases at J, with 15 bases between the two ends. The CDR3 is 16 residues long. CDR1 and CDR2 from the germline V gene are MNHEY and SMNVEV (reference sequence). This CDR3 is CASSPAASSSYNEQFF. CDR3 DNA: TGTGCCAGCAGCCCCGCGGCATCAAGCTCCTACAATGAGCAGTTCTTC.